This T cell receptor (beta chain) was recovered during a study of response to subunit inactivated influenza vaccine. Study findings and constraints: Authors suggested few new T cells are recruited by each seasonal influenza vaccination.

V lost 2 bases and J 0 bases, leaving 10 bases between the germline ends. CDR1 LGHDT and CDR2 YNNKEL come from the germline V gene (reference sequence). CDR3 size: 15 residues. Each CDR3 protein is one row after TCRdb ran MiXCR on the RT-PCR reads. The sample carries approximately 300,000 distinct CDR3 sequences, 22% recorded once. As for this clonotype: The antigen remains undetermined.

Sequenced material: PBMCs from blood, taken roughly 20 months after vaccination. V and J are TRBV3-1 and TRBJ1-1, with a tentative D call TRBD1 (6 bases). The TCR originated in a man between 50 and 75 years old who received an inactivated influenza vaccine. CDR3 sequence: CASSQRGGMNTEAFF. In nucleotides, the CDR3 is TGTGCCAGCAGCCAAAGGGGGGGGATGAACACTGAAGCTTTCTTT.